The clone carrying this T cell receptor beta chain is a singleton in its sample. This entry comes from a study of blood T cell repertoires in COVID-19. As for the study in general: COVID-19 samples collected from the United States, Italy and Spain covered acute and convalescent phases. The analysed material was cDNA or gDNA that came from T cells, B-cell-depleted T cells, or PBMCs.

Seattle's cohort entered during active infection and was followed longitudinally. In germline, CDR1 is SGHVS, CDR2 FQNEAQ. The CDR3 runs to 15 residues. Trimming pared 5 bases from V and 1 base from J, leaving 12 bases between. In the study's own analysis: It was from reference gene primer amplification that nucleated cell counts were estimated. Some clones are missing from TCRdb's copy, which holds only in-frame ones; the method was immunoSEQ multiplex PCR. V and J calls plus clone size are reproduced from that table; the DNA served to infer D and trimming. Among 540,000 or so clones, around 90% were seen once, and the ten largest hold 7.5% to 9.5%.

Sequencing input: peripheral blood. The source is a woman aged 45-60 years with COVID-19, enrolled during active disease. The chain joins TRBV7-8 to TRBJ1-3; possible D gene TRBD1, 6 bases. The CDR3 nucleotides are TGTGCCAGCAGCGCTACCACAGGGTCTGGAAACACCATATATTTT. Its protein product is CASSATTGSGNTIYF. The whole variable domain, filled in from reference TRBV7-8 and TRBJ1-3, reads GAGVSQSPRYKVAKRGQDVALRCDPISGHVSLFWYQQALGQGPEFLTYFQNEAQLDKSGLPSDRFFAERPEGSVSTLKIQRTQQEDSAVYLCASSATTGSGNTIYFGEGSWLTVV.